The sequence of this T cell receptor (beta chain) was determined in a study of T cells in Graves' hyperthyroidism and ophthalmopathy. Trimming stripped 2 bases from V and 5 bases from J, with 15 bases between. The CDR3 extends over 15 amino acids. The investigators amplified TCR beta CDR3 regions from RNA transcripts. The HTBI primer set served for first-round RT-PCR of the TCR CDR3. In TCRdb, the multiplex PCR reads were re-called with MiXCR into one record per CDR3 protein. The profile covers nearly 750,000 distinct CDR3 sequences, with roughly a third appearing a single time and around 29% taken by the ten largest.

The receptor was derived from a woman in her forties with Graves' hyperthyroidism. This rearrangement joins TRBV12-3 or TRBV12-4 to TRBJ2-5; unclear D gene. The sample consisted of blood. The CDR3 protein is CASSLWVGPTETQYF. The DNA of the CDR3 is TGTGCCAGCAGTTTATGGGTAGGACCCACTGAGACCCAGTACTTC.